Below, one T cell receptor beta chain is given with its context. This entry belongs to a study of blood T cell repertoires in COVID-19. About the research overall: Sites in the United States, Italy and Spain provided acute and convalescent COVID-19 samples.

The trim removed 3 bases at V and 7 bases at J, leaving 4 bases unmatched. The V gene's germline CDR1 is MNHEY and CDR2 SMNVEV (reference sequence). The CDR3 runs 13 residues. As handled by the study authors: The authors estimated nucleated cell counts from reference gene primer amplification. TCRdb's table, derived via immunoSEQ multiplex PCR, lists solely in-frame clones and lacks some. The V and J calls and clone size are taken from that table; D and trimming were inferred from the DNA. The table shows approximately 140,000 clones, with about nine tenths occurring only once. Sample: peripheral blood. This clonotype was obtained from a human donor in a cohort sampled during active COVID-19. The chain recombines TRBV27 with TRBJ1-1; 8 nucleotides align to TRBD1. DNA for the CDR3: TGTGCCAGCAGTTTGGACAGGGCCCGTGAAGCTTTCTTT. Translation: CASSLDRAREAFF.